These 26 T cell receptor beta chains were sequenced from one sample in a study of T-cell reconstitution after alpha-beta-depleted transplantation in children. It was with unique molecular identifiers that the TCRbeta library was prepared. TCRdb independently ran MiXCR on the PCR reads; one entry per CDR3 protein. The table records some 440,000 distinct CDR3 sequences, 15% to 20% of them present only once. The starting material was PBMCs, mostly from graft donor cells, obtained 360 days after TCRalphabeta/CD19-depleted stem cell transplant. The receptors shown here come from a boy under three years old who had a stem cell transplant for Wiskott-Aldrich syndrome, so the T cells may come from the graft donor.

The CDR3 DNA reads as TGTGCCAGCAGCCGCCGGGGGGGCGCTGAAGCTTTCTTT. It specifies CASSRRGGAEAFF. The J gene is TRBJ1-1, the V gene TRBV12-3 or TRBV12-4; TRBD1 is a possible D gene (6 bases). V gave up 6 bases and J gave up 6 bases, with 14 bases separating them. The CDR3 consists of 13 residues.

The chain recombines TRBV4-1 with TRBJ2-5; tentative D call: TRBD2 (6 bases). CDR3 length: 16 residues. CDR1 is MGHRA and CDR2 is YSYEKL in the germline V gene. The germline V and J ends were trimmed by 4 bases and 0 bases, with 15 bases remaining between them. The CDR3 sequence is CASSPREFRYQETQYF. The CDR3 coding sequence is TGCGCCAGCAGCCCCCGGGAGTTCCGGTACCAAGAGACCCAGTACTTC.

The table lists this clonotype with a few counts. V gene TRBV12-3 or TRBV12-4 combines with J gene TRBJ2-1; D is unclear. The CDR3 runs 13 residues. Trimming stripped 2 bases from V and 5 bases from J, with 7 bases between. The CDR3 DNA reads as TGTGCCAGCAGTTTATCAGGAAACAATGAGCAGTTCTTC. Encoded protein: CASSLSGNNEQFF.

This chain connects TRBV12-3 or TRBV12-4 to TRBJ1-6; TRBD1 might be the D (5 bases). With 2 bases removed from V and 5 bases from J, the gap between germline ends came to 10 bases. The CDR3 is made up of 15 amino acids. The CDR3 loop is CASSLKGVDNSPLHF. DNA of the CDR3: TGTGCCAGCAGTTTAAAAGGGGTGGATAATTCACCCCTCCACTTT.

The chain combines TRBV4-1 with TRBJ2-1; D gene uncertain. The V and J ends lost 2 bases and 4 bases respectively, with 12 bases between them. Germline loops: CDR1 MGHRA, CDR2 YSYEKL. The CDR3 extends over 15 amino acids. Here the CDR3 reads CASSQSWSRYNEQFF. The CDR3 DNA is TGCGCCAGCAGCCAAAGTTGGAGCCGTTACAATGAGCAGTTCTTC.

This sequence joins TRBV4-1 and TRBJ2-5; D is ambiguous. Germline CDR1 reads MGHRA; CDR2 reads YSYEKL. V lost 2 bases and J lost 5, with 15 bases in between. The CDR3 is made up of 15 amino acids. The CDR3 protein is CASSQRRAPGETQYF. The CDR3 bases are TGCGCCAGCAGCCAACGCCGGGCCCCTGGGGAGACCCAGTACTTC.

This clonotype turned up a few times. This chain joins TRBV2 and TRBJ2-3, with a weak D call TRBD2 (6 bases). The CDR3 runs to 14 residues. V lost 10 bases, J lost 1 base, and 15 bases lay in between. Germline-derived CDR1 and CDR2 are SNHLY and FYNNEI. For the CDR3, the DNA is TGTGCCAATTTACTAGCTAGGGGCACAGATACGCAGTATTTT. Encoded protein: CANLLARGTDTQYF. The full variable domain, rest sourced from reference TRBV2 and TRBJ2-3, is EPEVTQTPSHQVTQMGQEVILRCVPISNHLYFYWYRQILGQKVEFLVSFYNNEISEKSEIFDDQFSVERPDGSNFTLKIRSTKLEDSAMYFCANLLARGTDTQYFGPGTRLTVL.

In its sample, this clonotype was seen a few times. The chain combines TRBV20-1 with TRBJ2-1, with D perhaps matching TRBD2 (6 bases). The V end was cut by 1 base, the J end by 1 base, with 11 bases between. Germline CDR1 and CDR2: DFQATT and SNEGSKA (reference sequence). The CDR3 consists of 15 residues. CDR3 sequence (DNA): TGCAGTGCTAGAGGGCTAGCGAAATCCTACAATGAGCAGTTCTTC. Protein sequence: CSARGLAKSYNEQFF.

This clonotype was seen a few times. The chain is built from TRBV24-1 and TRBJ2-1; 7 bases are shared with TRBD1. The V gene's germline CDR1 is KGHDR and CDR2 SFDVKD. V was pared by 1 base and J by 8 bases, with 7 bases of the junction left unmatched. The CDR3 runs to 15 residues. The CDR3 bases are TGTGCCACCAGTGATTTCCGGGACAGACGGGATGAGCAGTTCTTC. It specifies CATSDFRDRRDEQFF.

This clonotype appeared many times. The chain links TRBV18 to TRBJ2-5; the D gene is possibly TRBD1 (6 bases). Germline V CDR1 and CDR2: KGHSH, LQKENI. The V end was cut by 2 bases, the J end by 4 bases, with 11 bases between. This CDR3 is built from 14 residues. Written as DNA, the CDR3 is TGTGCCAGCTCACCATACGGGACACGAGAGACCCAGTACTTC. Its translation is CASSPYGTRETQYF.

The sample holds a few counts of this clonotype. Here the CDR3 DNA reads TGTGCCAGCAGTTTTAATAAGGGGGACAGGGTGAAGACCCAGTACTTC. This gives the protein CASSFNKGDRVKTQYF. V gene TRBV12-3 or TRBV12-4 combines with J gene TRBJ2-5; 9 nucleotides match TRBD1. The CDR3 extends over 16 amino acids. The junction had 11 bases not matched to a gene; V was cut back by 3 bases and J by 6 bases.

This clonotype was seen a few times. The chain employs TRBV12-3 or TRBV12-4 and TRBJ2-2, with D perhaps matching TRBD1 (6 bases). V lost 3 bases and J lost 6, with 14 bases in between. This CDR3 has 15 residues. In DNA form, the CDR3 reads TGTGCCAGCAGTTTGGTAGGGGGAAGGGCCGGGGAGCTGTTTTTT. It yields the protein CASSLVGGRAGELFF.

This clonotype has just a few counts. The chain couples TRBV5-1 to TRBJ2-7; 9 bases map to TRBD1. V was pared by 5 bases and J by 6 bases, with 6 bases of the junction left unmatched. This CDR3 comprises 13 residues. Germline V gene data show CDR1 as SGHRS and CDR2 as YFSETQ. The CDR3 DNA is TGCGCCAGCAGGAGGGACAGGGCCTCCGAGCAGTACTTC. Protein: CASRRDRASEQYF.

In this sample, this clonotype turned up many times. This chain uses TRBV5-6 with TRBJ2-6; D remains unclear. Trimming shortened V by 1 base and J by 0 bases, and 5 bases separated the two germline ends. This CDR3 contains 15 residues. CDR1 SGHDT and CDR2 YYEEEE come from the germline V gene. The CDR3 is CASSLLISGANVLTF. The CDR3 DNA reads as TGTGCCAGCAGCTTGTTGATCTCTGGGGCCAACGTCCTGACTTTC. The full variable domain, its missing parts supplied by reference TRBV5-6 and TRBJ2-6, is DAGVTQSPTHLIKTRGQQVTLRCSPKSGHDTVSWYQQALGQGPQFIFQYYEEEERQRGNFPDRFSGHQFPNYSSELNVNALLLGDSALYLCASSLLISGANVLTFGAGSRLTVL.

The genes are TRBV5-1 and TRBJ2-7, with a tentative D call TRBD1 (7 bases). The CDR3 extends over 14 amino acids. V was clipped by 5 bases and J by 3 bases, with 15 bases between them. Germline CDR1 reads SGHRS; CDR2 reads YFSETQ. In nucleotides, the CDR3 is TGCGCCAGCAGTCTCGACAGGGAGGACTACGAGCAGTACTTC. It translates to CASSLDREDYEQYF.

This clonotype was recorded many times. The chain employs TRBV6-6 and TRBJ2-7; D is possibly TRBD2 (5 bases). The CDR3 consists of 12 residues. Germline V lookup: CDR1 MNHNY, CDR2 SVGAGI (reference sequence). Trimming cost V 7 bases and J 1 base, with 8 bases left between them. CDR3 protein: CASKTGSYEQYF. Written as DNA, the CDR3 is TGTGCCAGCAAGACGGGGTCCTACGAGCAGTACTTC.

A few counts support this clonotype. V usage is TRBV16 and J usage is TRBJ2-4; D could derive from TRBD1 or TRBD2 (6 bases each). There are 15 residues in the CDR3. V was pared by 4 bases and J by 0 bases, with 10 bases between. The V gene's germline CDR1 is KGHSY and CDR2 FQNENV. CDR3 sequence (DNA): TGTGCCAGCAGCCTAAAGGGGGGAGCCAAAAACATTCAGTACTTC. Its protein is CASSLKGGAKNIQYF.

The gene calls are TRBV19 and TRBJ1-1, with TRBD1 identical over 11 bases. V lost 6 bases and J lost 2; bases outside the gene matches: 5. Germline V CDR1 and CDR2: LNHDA, SQIVND (reference sequence). The CDR3 length is 15 residues. As DNA, the CDR3 is TGTGCCAGTAGGGAGGACAGGGGGCAAAACACTGAAGCTTTCTTT. The encoded protein is CASREDRGQNTEAFF.

The J gene is TRBJ2-7, the V gene TRBV18; the D gene is possibly TRBD2 (6 bases). CDR3 length: 15 residues. Per germline, CDR1 KGHSH and CDR2 LQKENI. V lost 1 base and J lost 4, with 14 bases in between. CDR3 protein: CASSPREVWAYEQYF. For the CDR3, the DNA is TGTGCCAGCTCACCACGGGAGGTTTGGGCATACGAGCAGTACTTC.

In its sample, this clonotype was seen a few times. The chain employs TRBV9 and TRBJ2-5; D uncertain. Trimming pared 2 bases from V and 5 bases from J, leaving 13 bases between. The CDR3 totals 14 residues. Germline CDR1 is SGDLS and CDR2 is YYNGEE. Here the CDR3 reads CASSVSVVRETQYF. CDR3 DNA: TGTGCCAGCAGCGTCTCGGTAGTAAGGGAGACCCAGTACTTC.

The chain carries TRBV14 and TRBJ2-1; 8 bases map to TRBD1. J gave up 8 bases and V 0 bases, and 6 bases lay outside the gene matches. Germline V gene data show CDR1 as SGHDN and CDR2 as FVKESK. This CDR3 spans 15 amino acids. CDR3 residues: CASSQERTGSDEQFF. CDR3 bases: TGTGCCAGCAGCCAAGAACGGACAGGGAGCGATGAGCAGTTCTTC.

This clonotype has only a few counts. The chain uses TRBV20-1 and TRBJ2-5; D could derive from TRBD1 or TRBD2 (5 bases each). The V end was cut by 2 bases, the J end by 2 bases, with 12 bases between. This CDR3 is built from 14 residues. CDR1 and CDR2 (germline): DFQATT, SNEGSKA (reference sequence). The CDR3 loop is CSARTGTSQETQYF. CDR3 nucleotide sequence: TGCAGTGCTAGAACCGGGACCTCTCAAGAGACCCAGTACTTC.

The rearrangement joins TRBV11-2 to TRBJ2-3; 8 nucleotides line up with TRBD2. Losses at the gene ends were 2 bases for V and 0 bases for J; bases not matched to a gene: 10. The germline V gene encodes CDR1 SGHAT and CDR2 FQNNGV. This CDR3 is built from 18 residues. This chain's CDR3 is CASSLRSSGTISTDTQYF. DNA for the CDR3: TGTGCCAGCAGCTTACGGAGTAGCGGGACCATTAGCACAGATACGCAGTATTTT.

This clonotype has a count of ten or more. This sequence joins TRBV7-2 and TRBJ2-1, with D maybe TRBD1 (6 bases). The CDR3 has 15 residues. Germline V gene lookup returns CDR1 SGHTA and CDR2 FQGNSA. V lost 4 bases and J lost 6, with 16 bases in between. In nucleotides, the CDR3 is TGTGCCAGCAGCTCTTACCGCGACAGGATCAATGAGCAGTTCTTC. Protein sequence: CASSSYRDRINEQFF.

This chain connects TRBV5-1 to TRBJ2-1; D is unclear. This CDR3 has 15 residues. The germline V gene has CDR1 SGHRS and CDR2 YFSETQ. With 2 bases removed from V and 0 bases from J, the gap between germline ends came to 9 bases. Here the CDR3 reads CASSLTQSSYNEQFF. In nucleotides, the CDR3 is TGCGCCAGCAGCTTAACGCAGAGCTCCTACAATGAGCAGTTCTTC. The whole variable domain, filled in from reference TRBV5-1 and TRBJ2-1, reads KAGVTQTPRYLIKTRGQQVTLSCSPISGHRSVSWYQQTPGQGLQFLFEYFSETQRNKGNFPGRFSGRQFSNSRSEMNVSTLELGDSALYLCASSLTQSSYNEQFFGPGTRLTVL.

This clonotype was counted between two and nine times. V and J are TRBV7-6 and TRBJ1-1; D not certain. V was trimmed by 0 bases and J by 1 base, leaving 18 bases between them. The CDR3 sequence is 18 residues long. Per the germline V gene, CDR1 is SGHVS and CDR2 is FNYEAQ. CDR3 in DNA: TGTGCCAGCAGCTTAGCATTAGATCACCTACCTAAGAACACTGAAGCTTTCTTT. It codes for CASSLALDHLPKNTEAFF.